The rows below give T cell receptor beta chains drawn from one sample of a study of OX40 agonist ivuxolimab in advanced cancers. TCRdb's table, derived via immunoSEQ multiplex PCR, lists solely in-frame clones and lacks some. Of about 91,000 clones listed, less than 90% were seen once; the top ten hold 1% to 1.3%. The source was CD4+ or CD8+ T cells sorted from blood, collected in a trial of the OX40 agonist ivuxolimab. The origin of the receptors is an adult with an advanced solid tumor such as melanoma, head and neck, liver or kidney cancer. Both conserved end residues are part of each CDR3. Each record gives: CDR3 protein, CDR3 DNA, clone size, V gene, J gene, D gene. A D gene is named only where the DNA matches it firmly. Rows give clone size only sometimes, using once, few, many, or a class for an expanded clone.

CDR3 protein: CASSLGTGSGYTF; CDR3 DNA: TGTGCCAGCAGCTTGGGGACAGGGTCTGGCTACACCTTC; clone size: .; V gene: TRBV7-3; J gene: TRBJ1-2; D gene: TRBD1
CDR3 protein: CASSLELAANTGELFF; CDR3 DNA: TGTGCCAGCAGCTTAGAACTAGCAGCGAACACCGGGGAGCTGTTTTTT; clone size: .; V gene: TRBV7-6; J gene: TRBJ2-2; D gene: .
CDR3 protein: CASSPTSGEGQEQFF; CDR3 DNA: TGTGCCAGTAGTCCCACTAGCGGGGAGGGGCAGGAGCAGTTCTTC; clone size: .; V gene: TRBV19; J gene: TRBJ2-1; D gene: TRBD2
CDR3 protein: CASHDCRRGVDAGELFF; CDR3 DNA: TGTGCCAGTCACGACTGTAGAAGGGGGGTAGACGCCGGGGAGCTGTTTTTT; clone size: once; V gene: TRBV21-1; J gene: TRBJ2-2; D gene: .
CDR3 protein: CASSRDSLGAVAGELFF; CDR3 DNA: TGTGCCAGCAGCCGTGATAGTCTCGGGGCTGTCGCCGGGGAGCTGTTTTTT; clone size: .; V gene: TRBV7-2; J gene: TRBJ2-2; D gene: .
CDR3 protein: CASSLQRETEAFF; CDR3 DNA: TGTGCCAGCAGCTTACAAAGGGAAACTGAAGCTTTCTTT; clone size: .; V gene: TRBV7-2; J gene: TRBJ1-1; D gene: .
CDR3 protein: CASSVTGVGYTF; CDR3 DNA: TGTGCCAGCAGCGTTACAGGGGTTGGCTACACCTTC; clone size: .; V gene: TRBV9; J gene: TRBJ1-2; D gene: TRBD1
CDR3 protein: CAIRGTADEKLFF; CDR3 DNA: TGTGCCATCAGGGGGACGGCGGACGAAAAACTGTTTTTT; clone size: .; V gene: TRBV10-3; J gene: TRBJ1-4; D gene: .
CDR3 protein: CASRGTGEGTPLHF; CDR3 DNA: TGTGCCAGCAGGGGGACAGGGGAGGGAACACCCCTCCACTTT; clone size: few; V gene: TRBV5-4; J gene: TRBJ1-6; D gene: TRBD1
CDR3 protein: CATSREDGGRPQHF; CDR3 DNA: TGTGCCACCAGCAGGGAGGACGGTGGACGGCCCCAGCATTTT; clone size: .; V gene: TRBV15; J gene: TRBJ1-5; D gene: .
CDR3 protein: CAWSARDYGYTF; CDR3 DNA: TGTGCCTGGAGTGCAAGGGACTATGGCTACACCTTC; clone size: .; V gene: TRBV30; J gene: TRBJ1-2; D gene: .
CDR3 protein: CASSPTTGVETEAFF; CDR3 DNA: TGTGCCAGCAGCCCGACGACAGGGGTAGAAACTGAAGCTTTCTTT; clone size: .; V gene: TRBV2; J gene: TRBJ1-1; D gene: TRBD1
CDR3 protein: CASSPQTGLNEKLFF; CDR3 DNA: TGTGCCAGCAGCCCTCAGACAGGCCTTAATGAAAAACTGTTTTTT; clone size: once; V gene: TRBV7-2; J gene: TRBJ1-4; D gene: .
CDR3 protein: CASSLLQGAGNEQFF; CDR3 DNA: TGCGCCAGCAGCTTGTTACAGGGGGCAGGGAATGAGCAGTTCTTC; clone size: .; V gene: TRBV5-1; J gene: TRBJ2-1; D gene: TRBD1
CDR3 protein: CASSVRNTDTQYF; CDR3 DNA: TGTGCCAGCAGCGTAAGGAACACAGATACGCAGTATTTT; clone size: .; V gene: TRBV9; J gene: TRBJ2-3; D gene: .
CDR3 protein: CSLYAGNTIYF; CDR3 DNA: TGCAGTCTTTACGCAGGAAACACCATATATTTT; clone size: .; V gene: TRBV20-1; J gene: TRBJ1-3; D gene: .
CDR3 protein: CASSSGGGEQFF; CDR3 DNA: TGTGCCAGCAGTTCAGGGGGGGGTGAGCAGTTCTTC; clone size: once; V gene: TRBV28; J gene: TRBJ2-1; D gene: .
CDR3 protein: CASTAAGANVLTF; CDR3 DNA: TGTGCCAGCACGGCTGCAGGGGCCAACGTCCTGACTTTC; clone size: few; V gene: TRBV6-1; J gene: TRBJ2-6; D gene: .
CDR3 protein: CASRRGPTDTQYF; CDR3 DNA: TGTGCCAGTAGACGGGGGCCCACAGATACGCAGTATTTT; clone size: .; V gene: TRBV19; J gene: TRBJ2-3; D gene: .
CDR3 protein: CASSLGALGDYGYTF; CDR3 DNA: TGCGCCAGCAGCTTGGGGGCGCTCGGAGACTATGGCTACACCTTC; clone size: .; V gene: TRBV5-1; J gene: TRBJ1-2; D gene: .
CDR3 protein: CASSLGDPGQLYNSPLHF; CDR3 DNA: TGCGCCAGCAGCTTGGGCGACCCCGGACAGCTTTATAATTCACCCCTCCACTTT; clone size: few; V gene: TRBV5-1; J gene: TRBJ1-6; D gene: .
CDR3 protein: CASSPLAGAPNEQFF; CDR3 DNA: TGTGCCAGCTCACCCCTAGCGGGGGCGCCGAATGAGCAGTTCTTC; clone size: once; V gene: TRBV18; J gene: TRBJ2-1; D gene: TRBD2
CDR3 protein: CASSLVWTPLAGATGELFF; CDR3 DNA: TGTGCCAGCAGCTTAGTCTGGACCCCTCTAGCGGGGGCGACCGGGGAGCTGTTTTTT; clone size: .; V gene: TRBV7-3; J gene: TRBJ2-2; D gene: TRBD2
CDR3 protein: CASSQDPGTDNSYNSPLHF; CDR3 DNA: TGCGCCAGCAGCCAAGACCCCGGGACGGACAACTCCTATAATTCACCCCTCCACTTT; clone size: .; V gene: TRBV4-1; J gene: TRBJ1-6; D gene: .
CDR3 protein: CASSLKGAGELFF; CDR3 DNA: TGTGCCAGCAGCTTAAAGGGGGCCGGGGAGCTGTTTTTT; clone size: .; V gene: TRBV11-3; J gene: TRBJ2-2; D gene: .
CDR3 protein: CASSEPGVTEAFF; CDR3 DNA: TGTGCCAGCAGTGAACCAGGGGTCACTGAAGCTTTCTTT; clone size: .; V gene: TRBV25-1; J gene: TRBJ1-1; D gene: .
CDR3 protein: CASSQEWTSGTDTQYF; CDR3 DNA: TGTGCCAGCAGCCAAGAGTGGACATCCGGCACAGATACGCAGTATTTT; clone size: .; V gene: TRBV4-2; J gene: TRBJ2-3; D gene: .
CDR3 protein: CASSEDTNTGELFF; CDR3 DNA: TGTGCCAGCAGTGAGGACACTAACACCGGGGAGCTGTTTTTT; clone size: .; V gene: TRBV2; J gene: TRBJ2-2; D gene: .
CDR3 protein: CASSEMGDYGYTF; CDR3 DNA: TGTGCCAGCAGTGAAATGGGGGACTATGGCTACACCTTC; clone size: .; V gene: TRBV2; J gene: TRBJ1-2; D gene: .
CDR3 protein: CASSLVGGRGLEGQPQHF; CDR3 DNA: TGTGCCAGCAGCTTAGTAGGGGGCAGGGGGTTAGAAGGTCAGCCCCAGCATTTT; clone size: .; V gene: TRBV7-2; J gene: TRBJ1-5; D gene: TRBD1
CDR3 protein: CASSFLAGGPLGTDTQYF; CDR3 DNA: TGTGCCAGCAGCTTCCTAGCGGGGGGGCCTTTAGGCACAGATACGCAGTATTTT; clone size: .; V gene: TRBV7-9; J gene: TRBJ2-3; D gene: TRBD2
CDR3 protein: CASSESRLAGDTDTQYF; CDR3 DNA: TGTGCCAGCAGCGAATCCAGACTAGCGGGGGACACAGATACGCAGTATTTT; clone size: .; V gene: TRBV28; J gene: TRBJ2-3; D gene: TRBD2
CDR3 protein: CASSPRGYENTGELFF; CDR3 DNA: TGTGCCAGCTCACCACGAGGGTACGAGAACACCGGGGAGCTGTTTTTT; clone size: .; V gene: TRBV18; J gene: TRBJ2-2; D gene: .
CDR3 protein: CASFVGPAYFYGYTF; CDR3 DNA: TGTGCCAGCTTCGTTGGCCCAGCCTACTTTTATGGCTACACCTTC; clone size: .; V gene: TRBV5-6; J gene: TRBJ1-2; D gene: .
CDR3 protein: CASSTTSGGLETQYF; CDR3 DNA: TGCGCCAGCAGCACGACTAGCGGGGGGTTAGAGACCCAGTACTTC; clone size: once; V gene: TRBV5-1; J gene: TRBJ2-5; D gene: TRBD2
CDR3 protein: CAWSVRGTGERRELFF; CDR3 DNA: TGTGCCTGGAGTGTAAGGGGGACAGGGGAAAGAAGGGAGCTGTTTTTT; clone size: .; V gene: TRBV30; J gene: TRBJ2-2; D gene: TRBD1
CDR3 protein: CASSLRRVDTGELFF; CDR3 DNA: TGTGCCAGCAGCTTAAGACGGGTGGACACCGGGGAGCTGTTTTTT; clone size: .; V gene: TRBV11-2; J gene: TRBJ2-2; D gene: .
CDR3 protein: CASSEAVEAFF; CDR3 DNA: TGTGCCAGCAGCGAGGCAGTAGAAGCTTTCTTT; clone size: .; V gene: TRBV6-6; J gene: TRBJ1-1; D gene: .
CDR3 protein: CASSLLDTEAFF; CDR3 DNA: TGTGCCAGCAGTTTATTAGACACTGAAGCTTTCTTT; clone size: .; V gene: TRBV28; J gene: TRBJ1-1; D gene: .
CDR3 protein: CASSLTSGGARGKTQYF; CDR3 DNA: TGTGCCAGCAGCCTTACTAGCGGGGGGGCCCGAGGAAAGACCCAGTACTTC; clone size: .; V gene: TRBV14; J gene: TRBJ2-5; D gene: TRBD2
CDR3 protein: CASSSQGAGVDGYTF; CDR3 DNA: TGTGCCAGCAGCTCACAGGGGGCTGGGGTTGATGGCTACACCTTC; clone size: few; V gene: TRBV7-2; J gene: TRBJ1-2; D gene: TRBD1
CDR3 protein: CASRQDRDYGYTF; CDR3 DNA: TGTGCCAGCAGACAGGACAGGGACTATGGCTACACCTTC; clone size: .; V gene: TRBV27; J gene: TRBJ1-2; D gene: TRBD1